The entry that follows covers one T cell receptor beta chain sequence. Its cognate antigen is unknown. This entry is derived from a study of regulatory dendritic cells for organ transplantation. Germline V gives CDR1 LNHNV, CDR2 YYDKDF (reference sequence). CDR3 length: 14 amino acids. Trimming at V came to 8 bases and at J to 4 bases, leaving 10 bases not matched to a gene. TCRdb's table, derived via immunoSEQ multiplex PCR, lists solely in-frame clones and lacks some. Here the sample spans about 20,000 clones, roughly 88% being singletons. Allogeneic regulatory or mature dendritic cells were co-cultured for four to six days with CFSE-labeled sorted T cells at 1:10.

The V call is TRBV15, the J call TRBJ1-2; 7 positions match TRBD1. Input material: naive CD4+ T cells from blood cultured with regulatory dendritic cells. Subset defined: CD45RA+ naive T cells. This clonotype originated in a human donor in good health. The CDR3 DNA reads as TGTGCCACCGGGGAGACAGGGTTAGGCTATGGCTACACCTTC. Amino acid sequence: CATGETGLGYGYTF.